The present TCR beta chain was sequenced within a study of cytomegalovirus exposure and HLA in healthy donors. The CDR3 has 17 residues. With V trimmed by 1 base and J by 0 bases, 5 bases remained unmatched. The germline V gene has CDR1 SGHRS and CDR2 YFSETQ. Profiling relied on immunoSEQ multiplex PCR, and the TCRdb table lists in-frame clones only, not all of them. The table includes over 70,000 clones, 94% detected once. The gene calls are TRBV5-1 and TRBJ2-3; 10 bases fit TRBD2. Sequencing was carried out using PBMCs. This clonotype was sampled from a woman in her late teens or twenties in good health and CMV-seronegative. This chain's CDR3 is CASSLLLAGPSTDTQYF. In nucleotides, the CDR3 is TGCGCCAGCAGCTTGCTACTAGCGGGACCGAGCACAGATACGCAGTATTTT.